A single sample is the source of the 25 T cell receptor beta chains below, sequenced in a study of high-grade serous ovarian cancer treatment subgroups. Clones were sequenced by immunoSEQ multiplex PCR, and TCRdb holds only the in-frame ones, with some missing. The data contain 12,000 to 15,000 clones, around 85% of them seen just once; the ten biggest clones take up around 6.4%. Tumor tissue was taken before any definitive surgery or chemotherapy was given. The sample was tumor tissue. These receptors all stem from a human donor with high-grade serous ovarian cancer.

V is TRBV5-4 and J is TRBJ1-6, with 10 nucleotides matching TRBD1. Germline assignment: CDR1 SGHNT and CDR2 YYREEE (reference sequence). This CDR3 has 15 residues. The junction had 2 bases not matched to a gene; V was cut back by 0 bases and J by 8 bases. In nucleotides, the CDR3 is TGTGCCAGCAGCTTGGACGGACAGGGGGATTCACCCCTCCACTTT. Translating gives CASSLDGQGDSPLHF.

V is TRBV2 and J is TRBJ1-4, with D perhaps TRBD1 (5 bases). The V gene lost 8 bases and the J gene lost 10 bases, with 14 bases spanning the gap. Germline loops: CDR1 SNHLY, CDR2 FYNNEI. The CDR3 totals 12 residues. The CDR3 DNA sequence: TGTGCCAGCGGACAAGCGGGATTAAAACTGTTTTTT. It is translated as CASGQAGLKLFF.

CDR3 sequence (DNA): TGCGCCAGCAGCTTGGTCGGGGGTTCGGGGGACATTCAGTACTTC. Protein: CASSLVGGSGDIQYF. V usage is TRBV5-1 and J usage is TRBJ2-4; D perhaps matches TRBD2 (6 bases). Germline V gene data show CDR1 as SGHRS and CDR2 as YFSETQ. V shed 0 bases and J shed 8 bases, with 15 bases lying between them. This CDR3 has 15 residues.

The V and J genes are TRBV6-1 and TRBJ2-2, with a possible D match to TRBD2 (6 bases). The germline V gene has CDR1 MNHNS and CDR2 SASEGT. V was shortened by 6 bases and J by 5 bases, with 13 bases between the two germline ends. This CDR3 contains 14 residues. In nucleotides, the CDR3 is TGTGCCAGCAGCCCGGCGGGGAGGACCGGGGAGCTGTTTTTT. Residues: CASSPAGRTGELFF.

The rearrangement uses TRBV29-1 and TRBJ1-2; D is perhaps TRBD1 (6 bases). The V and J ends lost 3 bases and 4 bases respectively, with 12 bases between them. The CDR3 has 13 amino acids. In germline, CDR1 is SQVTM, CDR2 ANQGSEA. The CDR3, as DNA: TGCAGCGTTGAGGCAGGGGTTGGCTATGGCTACACCTTC. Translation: CSVEAGVGYGYTF.

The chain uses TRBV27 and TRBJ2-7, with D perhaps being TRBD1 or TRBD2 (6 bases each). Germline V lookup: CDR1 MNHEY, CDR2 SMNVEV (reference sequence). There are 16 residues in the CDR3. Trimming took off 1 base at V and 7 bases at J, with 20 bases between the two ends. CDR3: CASSLFGTRGLWEQYF. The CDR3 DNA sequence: TGTGCCAGCAGTTTATTCGGGACACGGGGGCTGTGGGAGCAGTACTTC.

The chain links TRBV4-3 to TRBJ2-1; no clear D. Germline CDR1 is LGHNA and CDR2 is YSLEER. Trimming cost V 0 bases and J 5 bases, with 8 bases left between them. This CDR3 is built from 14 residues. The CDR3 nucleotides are TGCGCCAGCAGCCAAGACTACAGAGACAATGAGCAGTTCTTC. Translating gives CASSQDYRDNEQFF.

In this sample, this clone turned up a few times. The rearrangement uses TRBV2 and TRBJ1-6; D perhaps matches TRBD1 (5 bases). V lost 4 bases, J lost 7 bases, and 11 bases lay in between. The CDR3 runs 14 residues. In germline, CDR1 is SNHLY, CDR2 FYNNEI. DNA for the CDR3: TGTGCCAGCAGTGTTGCAGGGTGGAATTCACCCCTCCACTTT. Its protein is CASSVAGWNSPLHF. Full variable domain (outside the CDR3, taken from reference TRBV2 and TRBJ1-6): EPEVTQTPSHQVTQMGQEVILRCVPISNHLYFYWYRQILGQKVEFLVSFYNNEISEKSEIFDDQFSVERPDGSNFTLKIRSTKLEDSAMYFCASSVAGWNSPLHFGNGTRLTVT.

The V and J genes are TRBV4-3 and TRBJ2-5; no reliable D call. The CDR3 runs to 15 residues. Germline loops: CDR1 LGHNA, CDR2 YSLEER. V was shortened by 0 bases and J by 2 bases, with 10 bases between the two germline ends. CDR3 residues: CASSQDARFQETQYF. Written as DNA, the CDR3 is TGCGCCAGCAGCCAAGACGCTAGGTTTCAAGAGACCCAGTACTTC.

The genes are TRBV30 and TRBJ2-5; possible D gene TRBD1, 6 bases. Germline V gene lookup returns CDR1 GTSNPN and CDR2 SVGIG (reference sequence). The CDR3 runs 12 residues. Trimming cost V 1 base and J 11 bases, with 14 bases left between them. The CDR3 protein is CAWSATGLQQYF. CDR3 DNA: TGTGCCTGGAGTGCGACAGGTTTACAGCAGTACTTC. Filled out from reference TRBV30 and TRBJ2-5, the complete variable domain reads SQTIHQWPATLVQPVGSPLSLECTVEGTSNPNLYWYRQAAGRGLQLLFYSVGIGQISSEVPQNLSASRPQDRQFILSSKKLLLSDSGFYLCAWSATGLQQYFGPGTRLLVL.

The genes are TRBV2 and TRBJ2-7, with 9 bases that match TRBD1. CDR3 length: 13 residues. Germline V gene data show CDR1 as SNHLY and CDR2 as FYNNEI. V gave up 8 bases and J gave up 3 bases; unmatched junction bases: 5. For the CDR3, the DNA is TGTGCCAGCCGGGACAGGGTATTCTACGAGCAGTACTTC. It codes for CASRDRVFYEQYF.

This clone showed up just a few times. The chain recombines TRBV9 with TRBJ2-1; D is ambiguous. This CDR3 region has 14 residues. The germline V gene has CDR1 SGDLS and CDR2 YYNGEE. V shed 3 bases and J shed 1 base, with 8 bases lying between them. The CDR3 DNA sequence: TGTGCCAGCAGCGCTGGCGGATCCTACAATGAGCAGTTCTTC. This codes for CASSAGGSYNEQFF.

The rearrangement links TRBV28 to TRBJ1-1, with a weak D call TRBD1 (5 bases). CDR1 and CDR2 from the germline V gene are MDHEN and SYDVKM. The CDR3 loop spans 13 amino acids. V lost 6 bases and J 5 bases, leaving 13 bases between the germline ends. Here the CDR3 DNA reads TGTGCCAGCAGCCTCCGGGGGAGAACTGAAGCTTTCTTT. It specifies CASSLRGRTEAFF.

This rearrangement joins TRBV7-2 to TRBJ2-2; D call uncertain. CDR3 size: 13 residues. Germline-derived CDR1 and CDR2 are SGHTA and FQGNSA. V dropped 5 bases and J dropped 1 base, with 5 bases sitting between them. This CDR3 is CASSLRNTGELFF. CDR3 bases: TGTGCCAGCAGCCTGAGGAACACCGGGGAGCTGTTTTTT.

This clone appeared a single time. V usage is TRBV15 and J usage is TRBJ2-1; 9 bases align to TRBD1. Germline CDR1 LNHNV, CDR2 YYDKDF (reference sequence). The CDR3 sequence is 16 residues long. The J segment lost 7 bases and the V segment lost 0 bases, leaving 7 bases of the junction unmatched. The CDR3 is CATSRDRWTGENEQFF. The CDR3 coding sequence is TGTGCCACCAGCAGAGATCGGTGGACAGGGGAGAATGAGCAGTTCTTC.

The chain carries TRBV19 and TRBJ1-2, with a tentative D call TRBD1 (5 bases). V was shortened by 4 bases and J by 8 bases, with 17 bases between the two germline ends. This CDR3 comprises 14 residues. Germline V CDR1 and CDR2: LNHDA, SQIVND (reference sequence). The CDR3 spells CASSNSGGMKGYTF. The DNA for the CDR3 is TGTGCCAGTAGTAACAGCGGGGGGATGAAAGGCTACACCTTC.

CDR3 coding DNA: TGTGCCAGCAGCTCCGGGGGGGCCGGGGATACGCAGTATTTT. It yields the protein CASSSGGAGDTQYF. The J gene is TRBJ2-3, the V gene TRBV7-9; TRBD2 matches 8 bases. This CDR3 has 14 residues. Trimming cost V 4 bases and J 6 bases; bases outside gene matches: 6. Germline V lookup: CDR1 SEHNR, CDR2 FQNEAQ (reference sequence).

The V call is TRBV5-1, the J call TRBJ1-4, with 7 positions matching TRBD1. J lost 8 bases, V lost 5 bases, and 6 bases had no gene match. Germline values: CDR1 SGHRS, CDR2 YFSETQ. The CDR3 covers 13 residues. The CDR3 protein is CASRPGTEEKLFF. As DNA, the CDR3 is TGCGCCAGCAGACCCGGGACAGAAGAAAAACTGTTTTTT.

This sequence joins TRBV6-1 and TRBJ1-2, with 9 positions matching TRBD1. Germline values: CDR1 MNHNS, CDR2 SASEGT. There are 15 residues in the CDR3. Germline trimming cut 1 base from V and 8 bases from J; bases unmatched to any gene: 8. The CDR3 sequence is CASSEGGQGWRGYTF. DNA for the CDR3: TGTGCCAGCAGTGAAGGGGGACAGGGATGGCGGGGCTACACCTTC.

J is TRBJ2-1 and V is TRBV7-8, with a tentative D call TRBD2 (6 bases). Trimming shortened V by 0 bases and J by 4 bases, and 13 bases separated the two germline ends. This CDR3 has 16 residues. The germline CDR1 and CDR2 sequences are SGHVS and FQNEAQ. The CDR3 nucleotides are TGTGCCAGCAGCTTAGCCCGAGCGGGCCAATACAATGAGCAGTTCTTC. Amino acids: CASSLARAGQYNEQFF.

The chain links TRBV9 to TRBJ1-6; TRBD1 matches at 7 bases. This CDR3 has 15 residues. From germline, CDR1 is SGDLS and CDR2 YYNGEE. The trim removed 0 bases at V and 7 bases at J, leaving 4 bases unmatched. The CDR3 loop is CASSVVAGGNSPLHF. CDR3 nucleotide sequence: TGTGCCAGCAGCGTAGTTGCAGGGGGGAATTCACCCCTCCACTTT.

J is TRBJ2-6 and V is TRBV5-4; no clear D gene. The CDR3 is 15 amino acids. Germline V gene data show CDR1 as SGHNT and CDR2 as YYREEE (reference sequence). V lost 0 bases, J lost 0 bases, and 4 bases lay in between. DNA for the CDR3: TGTGCCAGCAGCTTGGTGGGCTCTGGGGCCAACGTCCTGACTTTC. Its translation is CASSLVGSGANVLTF.

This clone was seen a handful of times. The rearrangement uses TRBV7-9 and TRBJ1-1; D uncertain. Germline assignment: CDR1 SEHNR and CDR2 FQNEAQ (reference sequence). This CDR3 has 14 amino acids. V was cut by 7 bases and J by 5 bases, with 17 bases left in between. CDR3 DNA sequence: TGTGCCAGCATCATAACCCGGGGAGGTACTGAAGCTTTCTTT. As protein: CASIITRGGTEAFF.

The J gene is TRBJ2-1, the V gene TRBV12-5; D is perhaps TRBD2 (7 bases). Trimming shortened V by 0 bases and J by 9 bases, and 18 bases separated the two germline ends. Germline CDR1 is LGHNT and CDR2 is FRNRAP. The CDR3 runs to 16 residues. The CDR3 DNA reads TGTGCTAGTGGTTTGGTAGTTGGTGTGGGGGGGCCTGAGCAGTTCTTC. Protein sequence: CASGLVVGVGGPEQFF.

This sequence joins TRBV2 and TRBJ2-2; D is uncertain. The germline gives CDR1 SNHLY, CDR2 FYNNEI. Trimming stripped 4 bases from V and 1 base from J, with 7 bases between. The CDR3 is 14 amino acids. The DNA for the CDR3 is TGTGCCAGCAGTGTGAACAGGAACACCGGGGAGCTGTTTTTT. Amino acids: CASSVNRNTGELFF.